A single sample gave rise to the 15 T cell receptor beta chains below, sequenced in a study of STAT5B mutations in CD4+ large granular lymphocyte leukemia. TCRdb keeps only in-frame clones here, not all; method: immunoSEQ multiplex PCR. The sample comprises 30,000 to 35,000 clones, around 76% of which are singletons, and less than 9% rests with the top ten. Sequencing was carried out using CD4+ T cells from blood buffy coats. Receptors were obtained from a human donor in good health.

CDR3 sequence: CASTSGSTGELFF. The CDR3 bases are TGTGCCAGCACTAGCGGGAGTACCGGGGAGCTGTTTTTT. This chain links TRBV11-2 with TRBJ2-2; 10 bases align to TRBD2. The ends lost 7 bases at V and 5 bases at J; junction bases unmatched: 1. Germline V gene data show CDR1 as SGHAT and CDR2 as FQNNGV. The CDR3 runs to 13 residues.

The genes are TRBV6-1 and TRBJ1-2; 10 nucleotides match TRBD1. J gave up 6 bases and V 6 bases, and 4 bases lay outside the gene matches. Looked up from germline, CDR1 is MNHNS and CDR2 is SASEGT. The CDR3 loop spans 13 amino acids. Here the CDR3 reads CASRTGGADGYTF. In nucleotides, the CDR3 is TGTGCCAGCAGGACAGGGGGCGCGGATGGCTACACCTTC.

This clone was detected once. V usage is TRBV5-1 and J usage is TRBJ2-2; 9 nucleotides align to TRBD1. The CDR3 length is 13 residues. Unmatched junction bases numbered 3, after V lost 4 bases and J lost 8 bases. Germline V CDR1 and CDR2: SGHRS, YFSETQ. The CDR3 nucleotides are TGCGCCAGCAGCGGACAGGGGACAGGGGAGCTGTTTTTT. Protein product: CASSGQGTGELFF.

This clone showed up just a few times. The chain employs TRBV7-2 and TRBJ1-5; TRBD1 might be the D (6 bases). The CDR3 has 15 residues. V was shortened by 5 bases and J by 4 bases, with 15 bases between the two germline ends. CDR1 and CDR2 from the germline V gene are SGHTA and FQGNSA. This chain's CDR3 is CASSVGQIFNQPQHF. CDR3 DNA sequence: TGTGCCAGCAGCGTCGGACAGATCTTTAATCAGCCCCAGCATTTT.

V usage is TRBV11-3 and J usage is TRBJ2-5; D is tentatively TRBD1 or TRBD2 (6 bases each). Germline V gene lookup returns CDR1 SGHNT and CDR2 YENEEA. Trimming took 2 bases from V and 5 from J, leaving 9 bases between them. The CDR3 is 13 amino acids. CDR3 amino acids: CASSLPGAETQYF. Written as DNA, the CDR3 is TGTGCCAGCAGCTTACCGGGGGCCGAGACCCAGTACTTC. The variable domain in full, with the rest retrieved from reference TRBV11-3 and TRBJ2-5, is EAGVVQSPRYKIIEKKQPVAFWCNPISGHNTLYWYLQNLGQGPELLIRYENEEAVDDSQLPKDRFSAERLKGVDSTLKIQPAELGDSAVYLCASSLPGAETQYFGPGTRLLVL.

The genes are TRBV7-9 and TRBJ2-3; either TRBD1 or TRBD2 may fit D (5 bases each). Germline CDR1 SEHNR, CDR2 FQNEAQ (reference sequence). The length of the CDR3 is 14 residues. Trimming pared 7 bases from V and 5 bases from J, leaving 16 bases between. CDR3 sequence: CASNLPGRGDTQYF. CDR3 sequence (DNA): TGTGCCAGCAATCTACCAGGGAGAGGAGATACGCAGTATTTT.

The CDR3 nucleotides read TGTGCCAGCAGCACAGTTGGGACTAGCGGGAGGGCCTCCTACAATGAGCAGTTCTTC. Amino acid sequence: CASSTVGTSGRASYNEQFF. This chain connects TRBV7-9 to TRBJ2-1, with 16 bases aligning to TRBD2. V lost 5 bases and J lost 0; bases outside the gene matches: 7. CDR1 and CDR2 from the germline V gene are SEHNR and FQNEAQ (reference sequence). The CDR3 has 19 residues. The whole variable domain, filled in from reference TRBV7-9 and TRBJ2-1, reads DTGVSQNPRHKITKRGQNVTFRCDPISEHNRLYWYRQTLGQGPEFLTYFQNEAQLEKSRLLSDRFSAERPKGSFSTLEIQRTEQGDSAMYLCASSTVGTSGRASYNEQFFGPGTRLTVL.

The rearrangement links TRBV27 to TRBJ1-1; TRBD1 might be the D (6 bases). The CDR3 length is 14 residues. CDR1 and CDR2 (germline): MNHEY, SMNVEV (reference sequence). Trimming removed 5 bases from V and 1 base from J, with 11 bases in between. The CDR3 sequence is CASSPPDRNTEAFF. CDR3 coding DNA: TGTGCCAGCAGTCCCCCGGACAGGAACACTGAAGCTTTCTTT.

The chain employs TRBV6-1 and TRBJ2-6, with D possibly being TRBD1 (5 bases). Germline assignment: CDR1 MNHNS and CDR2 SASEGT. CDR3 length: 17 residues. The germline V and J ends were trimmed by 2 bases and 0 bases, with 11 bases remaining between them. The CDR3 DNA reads TGTGCCAGCAGTGAACGGGCACAGGTCTCTGGGGCCAACGTCCTGACTTTC. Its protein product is CASSERAQVSGANVLTF.

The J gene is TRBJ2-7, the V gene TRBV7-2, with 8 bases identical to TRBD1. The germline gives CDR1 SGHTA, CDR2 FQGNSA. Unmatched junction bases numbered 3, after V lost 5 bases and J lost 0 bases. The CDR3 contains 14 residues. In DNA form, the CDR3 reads TGTGCCAGCAGCCGGACAGGGAGCTCCTACGAGCAGTACTTC. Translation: CASSRTGSSYEQYF.

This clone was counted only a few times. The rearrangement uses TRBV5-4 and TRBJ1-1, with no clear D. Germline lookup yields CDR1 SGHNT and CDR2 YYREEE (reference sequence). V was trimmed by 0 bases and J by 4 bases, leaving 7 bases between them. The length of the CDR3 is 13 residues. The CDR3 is CASSLDSGTEAFF. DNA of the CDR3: TGTGCCAGCAGCTTGGATTCAGGCACTGAAGCTTTCTTT.

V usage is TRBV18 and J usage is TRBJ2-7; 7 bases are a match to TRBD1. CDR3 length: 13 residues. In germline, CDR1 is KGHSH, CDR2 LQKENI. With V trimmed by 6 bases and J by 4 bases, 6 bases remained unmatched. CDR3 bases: TGTGCCAGCTCGCCGGGACAGTCTTACGAGCAGTACTTC. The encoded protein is CASSPGQSYEQYF.

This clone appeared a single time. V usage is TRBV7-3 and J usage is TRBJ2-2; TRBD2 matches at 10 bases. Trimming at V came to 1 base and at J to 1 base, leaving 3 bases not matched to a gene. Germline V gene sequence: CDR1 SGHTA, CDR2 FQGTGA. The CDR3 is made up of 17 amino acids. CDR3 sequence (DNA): TGTGCCAGCAGCTTAAATGAGCGGGGGGGGAACACCGGGGAGCTGTTTTTT. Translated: CASSLNERGGNTGELFF.

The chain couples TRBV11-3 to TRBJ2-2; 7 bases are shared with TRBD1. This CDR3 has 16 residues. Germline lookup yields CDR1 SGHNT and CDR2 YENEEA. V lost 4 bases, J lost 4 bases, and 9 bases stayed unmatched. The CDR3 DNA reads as TGTGCCAGCAGCTCGGGACAGCCCTGGGGCACCGGGGAGCTGTTTTTT. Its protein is CASSSGQPWGTGELFF.

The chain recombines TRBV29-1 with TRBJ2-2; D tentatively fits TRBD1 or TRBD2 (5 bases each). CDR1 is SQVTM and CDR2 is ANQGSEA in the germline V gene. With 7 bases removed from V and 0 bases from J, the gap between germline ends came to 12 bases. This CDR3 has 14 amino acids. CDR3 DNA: TGCAGCGGGGCGAAGGGACCGAACACCGGGGAGCTGTTTTTT. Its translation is CSGAKGPNTGELFF.